This entry is about one TCR beta chain. V was shortened by 4 bases and J by 2 bases, with 8 bases between the two germline ends. Germline CDR1 reads LNHDA; CDR2 reads SQIVND (reference sequence). CDR3 length equals 14 residues. The source of the sample is a study of beta chain features in type 1 diabetes. There was one heparinised blood draw per donor, averaging roughly 0.12 L. CD4+ naive, central memory, regulatory and stem cell-like memory subsets were isolated by sorting on CD45RO/CCR7/CD25/CD127/CD95/CD27. Isolated RNA was reverse transcribed in full, so expressed TCRB transcripts were sequenced. Sequenced by immunoSEQ multiplex PCR; TCRdb stores in-frame clones only, minus some. This sample carries hundreds of thousands of clones, roughly 14% of them seen once, and the ten largest clones take about 0.024%.

The chain employs TRBV19 and TRBJ1-4, with unresolved D. This sequence was found in a woman aged 40 to 50 in good health. Input material: naive CD4+ T cells from blood. CDR3: CASSSGGTNEKLFF. The CDR3 DNA is TGTGCCAGTAGTAGTGGCGGGACTAATGAAAAACTGTTTTTT.